The clone carrying this TCR beta chain was picked up a small number of times. Method: immunoSEQ multiplex PCR; TCRdb's copy keeps in-frame clones and lacks some. Found here are 150,000 to 250,000 clones, roughly 79% of them singletons; the top ten hold around 6.9%. V dropped 3 bases and J dropped 7; count of bases not matched to a gene: 8. Germline CDR1 and CDR2: GTSNPN and SVGIG (reference sequence). The CDR3 runs 14 residues. This entry belongs to a study of blood T cell repertoires in COVID-19. Study at large: Spain, Italy and the United States supplied samples that represented acute and convalescent COVID-19.

The J gene is TRBJ2-1, the V gene TRBV30, with 8 bases lining up with TRBD2. The TCR comes from a human donor with acute or convalescent COVID-19. The donor label of this sample is uncertain. Sequenced sample: peripheral blood. CDR3 in DNA: TGTGCCTGGAGGTTGAGCGGGAGTGGGAATGAGCAGTTCTTC. It yields the protein CAWRLSGSGNEQFF.